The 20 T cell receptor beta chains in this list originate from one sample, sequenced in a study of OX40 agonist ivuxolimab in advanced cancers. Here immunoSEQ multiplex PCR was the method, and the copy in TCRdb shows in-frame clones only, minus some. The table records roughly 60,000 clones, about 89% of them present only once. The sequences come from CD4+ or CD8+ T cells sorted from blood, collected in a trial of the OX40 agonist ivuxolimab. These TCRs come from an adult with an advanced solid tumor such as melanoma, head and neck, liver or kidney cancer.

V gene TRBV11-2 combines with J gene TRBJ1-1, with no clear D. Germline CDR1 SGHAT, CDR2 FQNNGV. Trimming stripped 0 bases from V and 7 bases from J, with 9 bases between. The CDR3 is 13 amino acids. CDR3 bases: TGTGCCAGCAGCTTAGAGCCAAGGTTTGAAGCTTTCTTT. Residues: CASSLEPRFEAFF.

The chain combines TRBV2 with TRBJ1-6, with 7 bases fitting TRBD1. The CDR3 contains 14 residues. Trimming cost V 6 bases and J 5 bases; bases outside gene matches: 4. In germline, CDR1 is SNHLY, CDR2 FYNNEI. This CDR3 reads CASSGQADNSPLHF. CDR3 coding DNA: TGTGCCAGCAGCGGACAGGCCGATAATTCACCCCTCCACTTT.

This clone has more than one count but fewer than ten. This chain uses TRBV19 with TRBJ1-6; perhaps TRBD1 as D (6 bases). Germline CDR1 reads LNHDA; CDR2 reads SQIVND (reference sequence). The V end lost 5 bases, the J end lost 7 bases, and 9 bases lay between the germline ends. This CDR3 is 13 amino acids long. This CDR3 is CASSDDRNSPLHF. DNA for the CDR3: TGTGCCAGTAGTGATGACAGGAATTCACCCCTCCACTTT.

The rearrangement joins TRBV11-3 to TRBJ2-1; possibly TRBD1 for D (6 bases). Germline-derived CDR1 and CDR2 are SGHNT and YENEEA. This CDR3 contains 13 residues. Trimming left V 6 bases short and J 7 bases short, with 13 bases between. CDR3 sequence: CASSRTARNEQFF. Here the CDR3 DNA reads TGTGCCAGCAGTCGGACAGCGAGGAATGAGCAGTTCTTC.

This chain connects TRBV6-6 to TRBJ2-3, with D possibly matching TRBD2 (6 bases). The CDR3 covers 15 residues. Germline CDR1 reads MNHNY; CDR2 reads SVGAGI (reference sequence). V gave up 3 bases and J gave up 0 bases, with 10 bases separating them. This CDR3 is CASSYAGTSTDTQYF. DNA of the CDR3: TGTGCCAGCAGTTATGCCGGGACTAGCACAGATACGCAGTATTTT.

The CDR3 spells CSARVGTQYF. The CDR3 DNA reads TGCAGTGCTAGAGTGGGGACCCAGTACTTC. V gene TRBV20-1 combines with J gene TRBJ2-5; D gene uncertain. The CDR3 contains 10 residues. V gave up 1 base and J gave up 7 bases, with 4 bases separating them. CDR1 and CDR2 from the germline V gene are DFQATT and SNEGSKA (reference sequence).

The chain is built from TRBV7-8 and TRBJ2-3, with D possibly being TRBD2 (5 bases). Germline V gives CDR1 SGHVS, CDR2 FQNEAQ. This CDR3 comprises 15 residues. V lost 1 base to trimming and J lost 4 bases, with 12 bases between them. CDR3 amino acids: CASSLVRGRADTQYF. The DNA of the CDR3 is TGTGCCAGCAGCTTAGTTCGGGGTAGAGCAGATACGCAGTATTTT. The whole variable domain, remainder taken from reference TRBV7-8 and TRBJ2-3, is GAGVSQSPRYKVAKRGQDVALRCDPISGHVSLFWYQQALGQGPEFLTYFQNEAQLDKSGLPSDRFFAERPEGSVSTLKIQRTQQEDSAVYLCASSLVRGRADTQYFGPGTRLTVL.

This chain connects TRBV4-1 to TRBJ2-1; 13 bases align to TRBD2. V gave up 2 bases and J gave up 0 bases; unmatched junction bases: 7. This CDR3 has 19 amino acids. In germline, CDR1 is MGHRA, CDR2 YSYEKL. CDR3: CASSQLTSGGRNSYNEQFF. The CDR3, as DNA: TGCGCCAGCAGCCAACTGACTAGCGGGGGGCGTAACTCCTACAATGAGCAGTTCTTC.

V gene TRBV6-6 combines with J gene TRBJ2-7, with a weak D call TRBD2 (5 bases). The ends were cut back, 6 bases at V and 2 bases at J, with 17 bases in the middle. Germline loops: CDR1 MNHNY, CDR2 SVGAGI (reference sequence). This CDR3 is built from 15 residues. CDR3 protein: CASSSTGNTAYEQYF. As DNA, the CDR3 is TGTGCCAGCAGCTCTACGGGAAATACAGCCTACGAGCAGTACTTC.

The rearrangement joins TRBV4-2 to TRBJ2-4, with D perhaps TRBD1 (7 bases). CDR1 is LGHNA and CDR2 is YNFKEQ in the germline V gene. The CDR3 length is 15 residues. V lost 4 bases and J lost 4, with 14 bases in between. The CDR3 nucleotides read TGTGCCAGCAGCCGCGGGGACAGCCAAAAAAACATTCAGTACTTC. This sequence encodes CASSRGDSQKNIQYF.

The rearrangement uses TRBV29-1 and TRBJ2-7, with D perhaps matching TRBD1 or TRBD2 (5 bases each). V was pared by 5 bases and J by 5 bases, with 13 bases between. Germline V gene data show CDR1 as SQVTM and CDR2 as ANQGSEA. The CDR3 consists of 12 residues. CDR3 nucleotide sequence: TGCAGCGTTCCCAGGGTTAGCGACGAGCAGTACTTC. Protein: CSVPRVSDEQYF.

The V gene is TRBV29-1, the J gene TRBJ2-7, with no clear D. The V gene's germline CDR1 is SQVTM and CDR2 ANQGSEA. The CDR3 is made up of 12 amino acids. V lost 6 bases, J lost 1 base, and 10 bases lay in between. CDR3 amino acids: CSVVGASYEQYF. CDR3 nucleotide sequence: TGCAGCGTCGTCGGAGCATCCTACGAGCAGTACTTC.

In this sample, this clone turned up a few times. The CDR3 sequence: CASSLQAGKDEQFF. As DNA, the CDR3 is TGCGCCAGCAGCTTGCAAGCGGGAAAGGATGAGCAGTTCTTC. The J gene is TRBJ2-1, the V gene TRBV5-1; 7 positions match TRBD2. This CDR3 has 14 residues. V lost 1 base to trimming and J lost 8 bases; unmatched junction nucleotides: 6. Germline CDR1 reads SGHRS; CDR2 reads YFSETQ. Full variable domain (outside the CDR3, taken from reference TRBV5-1 and TRBJ2-1): KAGVTQTPRYLIKTRGQQVTLSCSPISGHRSVSWYQQTPGQGLQFLFEYFSETQRNKGNFPGRFSGRQFSNSRSEMNVSTLELGDSALYLCASSLQAGKDEQFFGPGTRLTVL.

CDR3: CASSPSYEQYF. CDR3 nucleotide sequence: TGCGCCAGCAGTCCCAGCTACGAGCAGTACTTC. The chain is built from TRBV5-1 and TRBJ2-7; no clear D gene. Germline CDR1 and CDR2: SGHRS and YFSETQ. The CDR3 consists of 11 residues. With 5 bases removed from V and 3 bases from J, the gap between germline ends came to 6 bases.

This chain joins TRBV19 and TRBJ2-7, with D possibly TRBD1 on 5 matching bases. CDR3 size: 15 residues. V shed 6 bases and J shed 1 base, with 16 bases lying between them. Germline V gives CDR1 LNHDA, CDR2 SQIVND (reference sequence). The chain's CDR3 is CASSFQGGASYEQYF. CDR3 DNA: TGTGCCAGTAGCTTCCAGGGTGGGGCTTCCTACGAGCAGTACTTC.

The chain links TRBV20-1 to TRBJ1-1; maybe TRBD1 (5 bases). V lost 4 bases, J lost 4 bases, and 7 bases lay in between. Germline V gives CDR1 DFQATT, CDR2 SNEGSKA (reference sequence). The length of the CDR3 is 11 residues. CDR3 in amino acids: CSATGPTEAFF. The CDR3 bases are TGCAGTGCTACAGGGCCCACTGAAGCTTTCTTT.

The CDR3 nucleotides read TGTGCCAGCAGCCAGACAGTCACGGGTATTTATTCACCCCTCCACTTT. This translates into CASSQTVTGIYSPLHF. This rearrangement joins TRBV7-2 to TRBJ1-6; possible D gene TRBD1, 5 bases. V was shortened by 5 bases and J by 8 bases, with 19 bases between the two germline ends. Germline V gives CDR1 SGHTA, CDR2 FQGNSA. The CDR3 runs 16 residues.

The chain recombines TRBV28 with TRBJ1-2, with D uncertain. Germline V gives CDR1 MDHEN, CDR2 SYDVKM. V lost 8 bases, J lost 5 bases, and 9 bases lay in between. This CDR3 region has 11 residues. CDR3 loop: CASGQAYGYTF. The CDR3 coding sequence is TGTGCCAGCGGGCAGGCGTATGGCTACACCTTC.

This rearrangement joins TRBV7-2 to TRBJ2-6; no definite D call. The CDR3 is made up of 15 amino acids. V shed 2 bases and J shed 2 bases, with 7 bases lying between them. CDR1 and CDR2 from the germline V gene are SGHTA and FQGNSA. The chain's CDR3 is CASSLSPPGANVLTF. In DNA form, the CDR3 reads TGTGCCAGCAGCTTAAGCCCCCCTGGGGCCAACGTCCTGACTTTC.

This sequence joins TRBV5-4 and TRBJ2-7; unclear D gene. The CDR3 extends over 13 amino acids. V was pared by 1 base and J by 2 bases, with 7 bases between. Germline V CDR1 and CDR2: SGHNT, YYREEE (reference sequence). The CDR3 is CASSLPGPYEQYF. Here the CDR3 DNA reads TGTGCCAGCAGCTTGCCCGGACCCTACGAGCAGTACTTC.